This TCR beta chain was sequenced for a study of blood T cell repertoires in COVID-19. Study context: Italy, Spain and the United States were the sources of the convalescent and acute COVID-19 samples. From T cells, B-cell-depleted T cells, or PBMCs came the material, which was cDNA or gDNA.

As handled by the study authors: Nucleated cell number was recorded as an estimate derived from reference gene primer amplification. Here immunoSEQ multiplex PCR was the method, and the copy in TCRdb shows in-frame clones only, minus some. V, J and clone size are those of that table, while D and trimming were read from the DNA. The sample consists of 130,000 or so clones, less than 85% of them appearing once. The CDR3 extends over 15 amino acids. V was clipped by 6 bases and J by 9 bases, with 21 bases between them. In germline, CDR1 is MRHNA, CDR2 SNTAGT. The table lists this clone with a count of one.

The V gene is TRBV6-4, the J gene TRBJ2-1; D is ambiguous. This clonotype was sampled from a woman aged 80 or over with acute or convalescent COVID-19. Material: peripheral blood. The CDR3 DNA is TGTGCCAGCAGAAAAATAGAAAACCCCTCAGGTGAGCAGTTCTTC. Amino acids: CASRKIENPSGEQFF.